The next 5 T cell receptor beta chains were all read from a single sample in a study of T-cell reconstitution after alpha-beta-depleted transplantation in children. Preparation of the TCRbeta library used unique molecular identifiers. TCRdb processed the PCR reads anew with MiXCR; each CDR3 protein has one entry. The repertoire has over 200,000 distinct CDR3 sequences, 8.4% of them found once; the top ten carry less than 40%. The input for sequencing was PBMCs, mostly from graft donor cells, taken 360 days after TCRalphabeta/CD19-depleted stem cell transplant. The receptor set was obtained from a male patient between 2 and 9 years old who had a stem cell transplant for acute myeloid leukemia, so the T cells may come from the graft donor.

This clonotype has more than one count but fewer than ten. V usage is TRBV20-1 and J usage is TRBJ2-2, with D maybe TRBD1 (5 bases). The germline V and J ends were trimmed by 3 bases and 3 bases, with 14 bases remaining between them. Germline loops: CDR1 DFQATT, CDR2 SNEGSKA (reference sequence). CDR3 length: 15 amino acids. This CDR3 is CSARDPGRDTGELFF. The CDR3 DNA reads as TGCAGTGCTAGGGACCCGGGCAGGGACACCGGGGAGCTGTTTTTT.

This clonotype has just one count. A single base separates this from a much larger clone, so it may be a read error. The V gene is TRBV6-2 or TRBV6-3, the J gene TRBJ2-7; possibly TRBD2 for D (5 bases). The CDR3 covers 16 residues. Germline CDR1 reads MNHEY; CDR2 reads SVGEGT. Trimming left V 2 bases short and J 6 bases short, with 20 bases between. In DNA form, the CDR3 reads TGTGCCAGCAGTTACCTCCAAGGACGGAGGCCTGTCGAGCAGTACTTC. It translates to CASSYLQGRRPVEQYF.

This clonotype was observed many times. The V gene is TRBV5-1, the J gene TRBJ2-5, with D possibly called TRBD1 or TRBD2 (5 bases each). Germline V lookup: CDR1 SGHRS, CDR2 YFSETQ. This CDR3 comprises 13 residues. V lost 5 bases and J 3 bases, leaving 11 bases between the germline ends. CDR3 protein: CASRRGAEETQYF. DNA for the CDR3: TGCGCCAGCAGAAGAGGGGCCGAAGAGACCCAGTACTTC.

The rearrangement links TRBV12-3 or TRBV12-4 to TRBJ1-2, with D tentatively TRBD1 (5 bases). There are 13 residues in the CDR3. V dropped 5 bases and J dropped 8 bases, with 15 bases sitting between them. The CDR3 region is CASSPRGANGYTF. The CDR3 DNA follows: TGTGCCAGCAGTCCCCGAGGGGCGAACGGCTACACCTTC.

V usage is TRBV7-3 and J usage is TRBJ2-3; D remains unclear. The V and J ends lost 4 bases and 6 bases respectively, with 11 bases between them. Germline V lookup: CDR1 SGHTA, CDR2 FQGTGA. The length of the CDR3 is 13 residues. CDR3 region: CASSSRTRDTQYF. CDR3 in DNA: TGTGCCAGCAGCTCCCGGACCAGGGATACGCAGTATTTT.